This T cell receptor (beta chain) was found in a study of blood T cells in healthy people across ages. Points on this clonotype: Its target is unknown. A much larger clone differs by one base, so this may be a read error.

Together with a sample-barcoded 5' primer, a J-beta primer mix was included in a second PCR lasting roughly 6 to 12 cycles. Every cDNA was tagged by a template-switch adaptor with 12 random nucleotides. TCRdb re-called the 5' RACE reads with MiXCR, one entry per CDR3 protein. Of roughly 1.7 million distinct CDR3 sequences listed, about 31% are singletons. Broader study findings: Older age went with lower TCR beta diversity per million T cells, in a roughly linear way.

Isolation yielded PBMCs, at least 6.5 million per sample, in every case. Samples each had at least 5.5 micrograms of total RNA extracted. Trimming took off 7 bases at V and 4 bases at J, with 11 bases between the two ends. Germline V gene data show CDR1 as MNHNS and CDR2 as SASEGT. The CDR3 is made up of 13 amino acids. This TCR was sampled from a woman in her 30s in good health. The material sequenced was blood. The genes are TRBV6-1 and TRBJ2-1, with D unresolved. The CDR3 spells CASIIDIYNEQFF. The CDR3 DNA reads TGTGCCAGCATCATAGACATTTACAATGAGCAGTTCTTC.